Presented here are 16 T cell receptor beta chains from one specimen sequenced in a study of OX40 agonist ivuxolimab in advanced cancers. Generated by immunoSEQ multiplex PCR, the TCRdb table keeps only in-frame clones and is missing some. The sample has roughly 77,000 clones; approximately 90% are singletons. Sequences were derived from CD4+ or CD8+ T cells sorted from blood, sampled in a trial of the OX40 agonist ivuxolimab. These receptors were taken from an adult with an advanced solid tumor such as melanoma, head and neck, liver or kidney cancer.

This chain connects TRBV7-3 to TRBJ2-2; D is perhaps TRBD2 (6 bases). This CDR3 comprises 14 residues. Trimming took 4 bases from V and 5 from J, leaving 11 bases between them. Germline V lookup: CDR1 SGHTA, CDR2 FQGTGA. The DNA for the CDR3 is TGTGCCAGCAGCTCTACAGGACTAACCGGGGAGCTGTTTTTT. Translated: CASSSTGLTGELFF.

The chain carries TRBV5-1 and TRBJ2-3, with a tentative D call TRBD2 (5 bases). With 0 bases removed from V and 0 bases from J, the gap between germline ends came to 14 bases. The CDR3 is 17 residues long. The germline V gene encodes CDR1 SGHRS and CDR2 YFSETQ. The CDR3 nucleotides are TGCGCCAGCAGCTTGGGACTACGTGGCATAAGCACAGATACGCAGTATTTT. It translates to CASSLGLRGISTDTQYF.

The genes are TRBV14 and TRBJ2-1; 13 bases map to TRBD2. V gave up 6 bases and J gave up 8 bases; unmatched junction bases: 7. The length of the CDR3 is 15 residues. CDR1 is SGHDN and CDR2 is FVKESK in the germline V gene. The CDR3, as DNA: TGTGCCAGCAGAAAAGGACTAGCGGGAGTCCATGAGCAGTTCTTC. Protein sequence: CASRKGLAGVHEQFF.

The chain has TRBV19 and TRBJ2-4; a weak D match, TRBD2 (5 bases). Germline CDR1 LNHDA, CDR2 SQIVND (reference sequence). V dropped 5 bases and J dropped 0 bases, with 11 bases sitting between them. The CDR3 extends over 15 amino acids. The CDR3 is CASSSPGLAKNIQYF. The CDR3 nucleotides are TGTGCCAGTAGTTCCCCAGGACTAGCCAAAAACATTCAGTACTTC. The full variable domain, its missing parts supplied by reference TRBV19 and TRBJ2-4, is DGGITQSPKYLFRKEGQNVTLSCEQNLNHDAMYWYRQDPGQGLRLIYYSQIVNDFQKGDIAEGYSVSREKKESFPLTVTSAQKNPTAFYLCASSSPGLAKNIQYFGAGTRLSVL.

This clone was seen only once. The chain has TRBV7-3 and TRBJ2-5; D ambiguous. V lost 1 base, J lost 1 base, and 4 bases lay in between. Germline V gene sequence: CDR1 SGHTA, CDR2 FQGTGA. The CDR3 consists of 13 residues. CDR3 loop: CASSLMLQETQYF. The CDR3 nucleotides read TGTGCCAGCAGCTTAATGCTCCAAGAGACCCAGTACTTC.

This chain uses TRBV6-5 with TRBJ2-2; maybe TRBD2 (6 bases). Trimming pared 8 bases from V and 3 bases from J, leaving 7 bases between. Germline CDR1 and CDR2: MNHEY and SVGAGI. The CDR3 has 12 residues. DNA for the CDR3: TGTGCCAGCGGGACTTACACCGGGGAGCTGTTTTTT. As protein: CASGTYTGELFF.

The chain is built from TRBV2 and TRBJ2-2; tentative D call: TRBD2 (5 bases). The CDR3 has 15 residues. Germline V gene data show CDR1 as SNHLY and CDR2 as FYNNEI. V lost 4 bases and J 2 bases, leaving 11 bases between the germline ends. The CDR3 sequence: CASSVSGINTGELFF. The CDR3 DNA is TGTGCCAGCAGTGTGTCGGGGATAAACACCGGGGAGCTGTTTTTT.

The rearrangement uses TRBV9 and TRBJ2-2; possible D gene TRBD1, 5 bases. The ends were cut back, 3 bases at V and 4 bases at J, with 7 bases in the middle. This CDR3 spans 13 amino acids. From germline, CDR1 is SGDLS and CDR2 YYNGEE. The CDR3 DNA is TGTGCCAGCAGCGGACAGAGCACCGGGGAGCTGTTTTTT. Translation: CASSGQSTGELFF.

V gene TRBV4-2 combines with J gene TRBJ2-3, with D possibly being TRBD1 (5 bases). Deletions cut 0 bases from V and 2 bases from J, with 9 bases between. Germline CDR1 is LGHNA and CDR2 is YNFKEQ. The CDR3 is made up of 15 amino acids. Written as DNA, the CDR3 is TGTGCCAGCAGCCAAGATGGGGCGATCACAGATACGCAGTATTTT. Encoded protein: CASSQDGAITDTQYF.

This chain links TRBV28 with TRBJ1-1; D is ambiguous. The CDR3 runs 14 residues. Germline V gene lookup returns CDR1 MDHEN and CDR2 SYDVKM. V lost 3 bases, J lost 3 bases, and 11 bases lay in between. CDR3 sequence reads: CASSFTGEDTEAFF. CDR3 coding DNA: TGTGCCAGCAGTTTCACCGGGGAGGACACTGAAGCTTTCTTT.

The gene calls are TRBV18 and TRBJ1-2; 8 bases are shared with TRBD1. This CDR3 is built from 14 residues. V trimming: 3 bases; J trimming: 6 bases; junction bases outside the gene matches: 6. The germline gives CDR1 KGHSH, CDR2 LQKENI. The CDR3 bases are TGTGCCAGCTCACCGTCCGACAGGGGTCATGGCTACACCTTC. It translates to CASSPSDRGHGYTF.

This chain links TRBV7-9 with TRBJ2-3, with 8 bases that match TRBD2. Per the germline V gene, CDR1 is SEHNR and CDR2 is FQNEAQ (reference sequence). The V and J ends lost 5 bases and 1 base, in that order; junction bases with no gene match: 8. This CDR3 has 16 residues. The CDR3 is CASSRSGTAGTDTQYF. For the CDR3, the DNA is TGTGCCAGCAGCCGTAGCGGGACCGCCGGCACAGATACGCAGTATTTT.

The chain carries TRBV9 and TRBJ2-5; 7 bases fit TRBD2. Germline CDR1 and CDR2: SGDLS and YYNGEE. Trimming removed 4 bases from V and 11 bases from J; junction bases left unmatched: 17. This CDR3 has 15 residues. This CDR3 reads CASSFRGTDLREQYF. CDR3 sequence (DNA): TGTGCCAGCAGCTTCCGCGGGACGGACCTGCGGGAGCAGTACTTC.

The genes are TRBV5-8 and TRBJ1-4, with D unclear. Germline CDR1 is SGHTS and CDR2 is YDEGEE. The CDR3 runs to 11 residues. Trimming pared 2 bases from V and 12 bases from J, leaving 8 bases between. CDR3 amino acids: CASSFHPELFF. The CDR3 DNA is TGTGCCAGCAGCTTCCACCCAGAACTGTTTTTT.

This clone has only one observation. The V gene is TRBV20-1, the J gene TRBJ2-5; D remains ambiguous. Trimming stripped 3 bases from V and 4 bases from J, with 6 bases between. CDR1 is DFQATT and CDR2 is SNEGSKA in the germline V gene (reference sequence). This CDR3 contains 11 residues. The CDR3 region is CSASQRETQYF. The CDR3 DNA reads as TGCAGTGCTAGCCAGAGAGAGACCCAGTACTTC.

The chain carries TRBV6-1 and TRBJ2-3, with D hard to call. The CDR3 spans 13 residues. Trimming took 5 bases from V and 5 from J, leaving 11 bases between them. Germline assignment: CDR1 MNHNS and CDR2 SASEGT. CDR3 coding DNA: TGTGCCAGCAGTAAGGGATCAAGAGATACGCAGTATTTT. It specifies CASSKGSRDTQYF.